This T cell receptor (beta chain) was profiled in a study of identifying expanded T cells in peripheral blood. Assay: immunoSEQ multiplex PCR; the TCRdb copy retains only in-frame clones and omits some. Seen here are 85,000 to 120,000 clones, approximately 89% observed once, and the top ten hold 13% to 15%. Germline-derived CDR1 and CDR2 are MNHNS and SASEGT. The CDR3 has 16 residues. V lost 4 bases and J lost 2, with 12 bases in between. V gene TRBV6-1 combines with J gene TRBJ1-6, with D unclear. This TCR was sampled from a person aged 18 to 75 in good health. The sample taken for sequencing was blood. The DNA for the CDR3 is TGTGCCAGCAGTGTCATGACATTGGCCTATAATTCACCCCTCCACTTT. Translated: CASSVMTLAYNSPLHF.